This T cell receptor (beta chain) was captured by sequencing in a study of neurological immune-mediated disorders. The CDR3 contains 15 residues. Germline-derived CDR1 and CDR2 are MDHEN and SYDVKM. Trimming took 7 bases from V and 4 from J, leaving 17 bases between them. This clonotype has only a few counts. TCRdb reprocessed the 5' RACE reads with MiXCR, giving one entry per CDR3 protein. In the table there are around 97,000 distinct CDR3 sequences, 10% to 13% of which are singletons. The time point was: longitudinal time-point 3. The rearrangement links TRBV28 to TRBJ2-1, with D perhaps given as TRBD1 or TRBD2 (5 bases each). Sequenced input: PBMCs. The sequence derives from a female donor with HTLV-1-associated myelopathy (HAM/TSP). CDR3 loop: CASKTGAAQYNEQFF. For the CDR3, the DNA is TGTGCCAGCAAAACCGGGGCGGCCCAGTACAATGAGCAGTTCTTC.